This T cell receptor beta chain was documented in a study of T-cell reconstitution after alpha-beta-depleted transplantation in children. Whole-study results and caveats: The study reportedly traced alpha-beta T cells about two months after transplant to several hundred expanded graft clones.

This clonotype has just a few counts. Its antigen is undetermined. Preparing the TCRbeta library involved the use of unique molecular identifiers. TCRdb passed the PCR reads through MiXCR, listing each CDR3 protein once. The data show more than 200,000 distinct CDR3 sequences, more than 20% seen once. This receptor was taken from a female patient aged 2-15 years who had a stem cell transplant for congenital amegakaryocytic thrombocytopenia, so the T cells may come from the graft donor. This specimen was PBMCs, mostly from graft donor cells, taken 360 days after TCRalphabeta/CD19-depleted stem cell transplant.

CDR3 nucleotide sequence: TGCAGTGCGGGGCGACTAGCGGGGGGCTTTGAAGATACGCAGTATTTT. Encoded protein: CSAGRLAGGFEDTQYF. The chain links TRBV20-1 to TRBJ2-3; 13 bases line up with TRBD2. Germline lookup yields CDR1 DFQATT and CDR2 SNEGSKA (reference sequence). The CDR3 covers 16 residues. V lost 6 bases, J lost 5 bases, and 11 bases stayed unmatched.